This TCR beta chain originates from a study of CD8 T cells in ankylosing spondylitis (dated by TCRdb to about 2017). About the study as a whole: To find TCR variants linked to disease, the study profiled T cell receptor beta repertoires in ankylosing spondylitis patients and healthy donors. Peripheral blood samples were taken, and synovial fluid was additionally collected from ankylosing spondylitis patients. The whole study cohort included about a hundred healthy donors and around 25 ankylosing spondylitis patients.

The run used an Illumina HiSeq 2500. Quantitative 5'-RACE with molecular barcodes was the method used to prepare the TCR beta libraries. As for how the authors treated the data: To identify disease-linked TCR variants, a new computational method was used, one built on a probabilistic model of VDJ rearrangement. Through fastp at Q25 and MiXCR, TCRdb rebuilt clones from the public reads, retaining in-frame beta chains. Identical CDR3 proteins give one entry, which carries the most common genes and DNA. In this record, the V and J calls reflect TCRdb's handling and not the investigators' own analysis. The sample table records 700,000 to 850,000 distinct CDR3 sequences; about 11% of these occur just once. Of the sample, 0.51% falls within the top ten clones. The investigation overall reported the following: A TCR beta motif of 8 or 9 highly homologous amino acid variants appeared characteristic of blood from ankylosing spondylitis patients. According to the report, matched synovial fluid samples from ankylosing spondylitis patients were significantly enriched for the disease-linked clones. The disease-linked clones had a CD8+ phenotype and were found at relatively low frequencies in peripheral blood. Some motif variants had previously been reported in the synovial fluid and blood of reactive arthritis patients, which suggests shared mechanisms of disease initiation.

This clonotype has only a few counts. Its antigen remains undetermined. It has no much larger one-base neighbor in the sample; base qualities were not kept. This TCR came from a male donor with ankylosing spondylitis. The sequenced material came from blood, either unsorted or a sorted T cell fraction (not recorded which).

The DNA sequence is given as TGCAGTGCTAGTACTTCGGTGGCAGGGGCGGGAAACATTCAGTACTTC. This gives the protein CSASTSVAGAGNIQYF. The rearranged segments are TRBV20-1 and TRBJ2-4; the D region possibly corresponds to TRBD1 (6 bases align). The junction carries 21 bases between V and J, which are trimmed by 3 bases and 6 bases respectively. The CDR1 and CDR2 encoded by the germline V gene (reference sequence) are DFQATT and SNEGSKA. The CDR3 sequence holds 16 residues, the cysteine and phenylalanine included. The sequence is cut down to CDR3 DNA, 48 bases in frame from base 1.